A single sample gave rise to the 29 T cell receptor beta chains below, sequenced in a study of cytomegalovirus exposure and HLA in healthy donors (dated 2017 in TCRdb). The library was made by the immunoSEQ multiplex PCR assay. The table was pulled from immuneACCESS by TCRdb, which kept in-frame rearrangements only. Such tables lose some clones; where checked, under half of the loss comes from unresolved V genes, and the rest has no known cause. For this sample there are under 95,000 clones; under 95% appear just once. The biggest ten clones account for around 2.1% of the sample. The sequencing sample was made of PBMCs. Source of these receptors: a man under 40 in good health and CMV-seronegative.

J is TRBJ1-1 and V is TRBV6-1; no definite D call. The CDR3 has 10 amino acids. In germline, CDR1 is MNHNS, CDR2 SASEGT. Trimming stripped 10 bases from V and 7 bases from J, with 10 bases between. The CDR3 region is CATLPVEAFF. The CDR3, as DNA: TGTGCCACCCTACCCGTTGAAGCTTTCTTT.

This chain connects TRBV18 to TRBJ2-5; 10 bases align to TRBD1. V gave up 3 bases and J gave up 3 bases; unmatched junction bases: 10. Germline CDR1 is KGHSH and CDR2 is LQKENI. The CDR3 length is 17 residues. As DNA, the CDR3 is TGTGCCAGCTCACCCGACCGGCGAGGGACAGGGGAAGAGACCCAGTACTTC. This codes for CASSPDRRGTGEETQYF.

The chain carries TRBV27 and TRBJ2-2; 7 bases are shared with TRBD1. The CDR3 loop spans 15 amino acids. The trim removed 3 bases at V and 0 bases at J, leaving 1 base unmatched. The V gene's germline CDR1 is MNHEY and CDR2 SMNVEV (reference sequence). Written as DNA, the CDR3 is TGTGCCAGCAGTTTGGACAGGCCGAACACCGGGGAGCTGTTTTTT. Protein sequence: CASSLDRPNTGELFF.

The V and J genes are TRBV28 and TRBJ2-5; 12 bases line up with TRBD1. The CDR3 is made up of 14 amino acids. The V segment lost 6 bases and the J segment 5 bases; nucleotides outside the gene matches: 4. Germline CDR1 and CDR2: MDHEN and SYDVKM. The CDR3 is CASRGTGGPETQYF. The DNA of the CDR3 is TGTGCCAGCAGGGGGACAGGGGGCCCGGAGACCCAGTACTTC.

The chain has TRBV29-1 and TRBJ2-1, with 15 positions matching TRBD2. The CDR3 runs to 13 residues. Germline CDR1 SQVTM, CDR2 ANQGSEA. J was trimmed by 10 bases and V by 4 bases; bases with no gene match: 2. CDR3 in amino acids: CSVGTSGRDEQFF. The CDR3 bases are TGCAGCGTTGGGACTAGCGGGAGGGACGAGCAGTTCTTC.

The CDR3 region has the DNA TGCGCCAGCAGCCAACCGGGTTCTAGGCATGGCTACACCTTC. Translated: CASSQPGSRHGYTF. The chain combines TRBV4-1 with TRBJ1-2; D gene uncertain. This CDR3 is 14 amino acids long. Trimming removed 2 bases from V and 6 bases from J, with 13 bases in between. Germline V lookup: CDR1 MGHRA, CDR2 YSYEKL.

V usage is TRBV5-6 and J usage is TRBJ1-1; 7 nucleotides line up with TRBD1. Trimming took 4 bases from V and 1 from J; bases not matched to a gene: 4. The CDR3 contains 14 residues. CDR1 and CDR2 (germline): SGHDT, YYEEEE. The CDR3 DNA follows: TGTGCCAGCAGCCACAACAGGGGGAACACTGAAGCTTTCTTT. This sequence encodes CASSHNRGNTEAFF.

The chain is built from TRBV19 and TRBJ2-3, with D possibly TRBD2 on 6 matching bases. This CDR3 has 15 amino acids. Germline-derived CDR1 and CDR2 are LNHDA and SQIVND (reference sequence). The V end lost 7 bases, the J end lost 4 bases, and 18 bases lay between the germline ends. CDR3 amino acids: CASTTSSPSPDTQYF. The CDR3 coding sequence is TGTGCCAGTACAACTAGCTCACCCTCCCCAGATACGCAGTATTTT.

This chain links TRBV7-2 with TRBJ1-4, with 9 positions matching TRBD1. This CDR3 contains 16 residues. V trimming: 1 base; J trimming: 8 bases; junction bases outside the gene matches: 8. Germline V CDR1 and CDR2: SGHTA, FQGNSA. CDR3 sequence (DNA): TGTGCCAGCAGCTTAGATCCTGGGACAGGGCGCGAAAAACTGTTTTTT. Residues: CASSLDPGTGREKLFF.

This clone was counted a few times. This chain uses TRBV10-1 with TRBJ1-6; weak D call: TRBD1 (5 bases). V gave up 6 bases and J gave up 7 bases, with 13 bases separating them. Per the germline V gene, CDR1 is WNHNN and CDR2 is SYGVQD (reference sequence). The CDR3 is 14 amino acids. This CDR3 is CASSLSQGNSPLHF. The CDR3 DNA reads TGCGCCAGCAGCTTGAGCCAGGGAAATTCACCCCTCCACTTT.

CDR3 sequence reads: CASSIGRGLQDRTEAFF. The DNA for the CDR3 is TGTGCCAGTAGTATAGGTAGGGGGCTACAGGATCGGACTGAAGCTTTCTTT. The chain combines TRBV19 with TRBJ1-1; 7 nucleotides match TRBD1. Unmatched junction bases numbered 13, after V lost 1 base and J lost 5 bases. Looked up from germline, CDR1 is LNHDA and CDR2 is SQIVND (reference sequence). The CDR3 runs to 17 residues.

The CDR3 sequence: CASSIGGDTEAFF. Here the CDR3 DNA reads TGTGCCAGTAGTATCGGAGGCGACACTGAAGCTTTCTTT. The chain carries TRBV19 and TRBJ1-1; D remains ambiguous. V dropped 3 bases and J dropped 3 bases, with 8 bases sitting between them. From germline, CDR1 is LNHDA and CDR2 SQIVND (reference sequence). The CDR3 has 13 residues.

In this sample, this clone turned up once. The rearrangement joins TRBV7-9 to TRBJ2-7; D is ambiguous. V was shortened by 5 bases and J by 0 bases, with 5 bases between the two germline ends. Germline assignment: CDR1 SEHNR and CDR2 FQNEAQ (reference sequence). The CDR3 consists of 12 residues. The CDR3 spells CASSLISYEQYF. The DNA of the CDR3 is TGTGCCAGCAGCCTAATCTCCTACGAGCAGTACTTC.

The chain has TRBV19 and TRBJ2-6, with D uncertain. V was shortened by 3 bases and J by 1 base, with 7 bases between the two germline ends. Germline V lookup: CDR1 LNHDA, CDR2 SQIVND (reference sequence). This CDR3 has 15 residues. CDR3 region: CASSIGVSGANVLTF. As DNA, the CDR3 is TGTGCCAGTAGTATCGGAGTATCTGGGGCCAACGTCCTGACTTTC.

CDR3 protein: CASRTGVAGNTIYF. The CDR3 coding sequence is TGCGCCAGCAGAACAGGGGTTGCTGGAAACACCATATATTTT. The gene calls are TRBV10-2 and TRBJ1-3; TRBD1 matches at 7 bases. The V gene's germline CDR1 is WSHSY and CDR2 SAAADI. V shed 6 bases and J 2 bases; nucleotides not matched to a gene: 4. The CDR3 sequence is 14 residues long.

This clone was seen just once. The DNA of the CDR3 is TGTGCCAGCAGCTTAGGTTCAGGGGGACGTCAGCCCCAGCATTTT. As protein: CASSLGSGGRQPQHF. The chain combines TRBV11-2 with TRBJ1-5, with 7 bases lining up with TRBD1. The J segment lost 6 bases and the V segment lost 1 base, leaving 6 bases of the junction unmatched. The CDR3 runs to 15 residues. Per the germline V gene, CDR1 is SGHAT and CDR2 is FQNNGV.

V gene TRBV18 combines with J gene TRBJ1-2; a possible D gene is TRBD1 (5 bases). Per the germline V gene, CDR1 is KGHSH and CDR2 is LQKENI. V lost 3 bases, J lost 2 bases, and 7 bases lay in between. The CDR3 sequence is 13 residues long. CDR3 sequence: CASSPEGNYGYTF. Written as DNA, the CDR3 is TGTGCCAGCTCACCGGAGGGGAACTATGGCTACACCTTC.

The chain is built from TRBV5-6 and TRBJ2-1; the match to TRBD1 covers 12 bases. Germline V lookup: CDR1 SGHDT, CDR2 YYEEEE. CDR3 length equals 16 residues. Trimming removed 3 bases from V and 7 bases from J; junction bases left unmatched: 8. In DNA, the CDR3 is TGTGCCAGCAGCTGGACCGGGACAGGGGGCAGGAATGAGCAGTTCTTC. Its protein is CASSWTGTGGRNEQFF.

The rearrangement links TRBV2 to TRBJ2-3, with 8 bases identical to TRBD2. CDR3 length: 17 amino acids. Germline V gene data show CDR1 as SNHLY and CDR2 as FYNNEI. The ends lost 10 bases at V and 1 base at J; junction bases unmatched: 16. The CDR3 DNA is TGTGCCAACGCGAGACTAGCGACAAAGGAGGGCACAGATACGCAGTATTTT. It yields the protein CANARLATKEGTDTQYF.

The chain is built from TRBV25-1 and TRBJ1-1; D is uncertain. The CDR3 is 13 amino acids. The germline V and J ends were trimmed by 3 bases and 4 bases, with 9 bases remaining between them. Germline assignment: CDR1 MGHDK and CDR2 SYGVNS. The CDR3, as DNA: TGTGCCAGCAGTGATGAGGTTTTCACTGAAGCTTTCTTT. Translation gives CASSDEVFTEAFF. Variable domain in full (rest from reference TRBV25-1 and TRBJ1-1): EADIYQTPRYLVIGTGKKITLECSQTMGHDKMYWYQQDPGMELHLIHYSYGVNSTEKGDLSSESTVSRIRTEHFPLTLESARPSHTSQYLCASSDEVFTEAFFGQGTRLTVV.

The chain has TRBV28 and TRBJ1-6; TRBD1 agrees at 8 bases. Germline lookup yields CDR1 MDHEN and CDR2 SYDVKM. This CDR3 has 15 amino acids. V gave up 5 bases and J gave up 9 bases; unmatched junction bases: 9. CDR3 region: CASSPLDRATSPLHF. CDR3 coding DNA: TGTGCCAGCAGTCCCTTGGACAGGGCCACTTCACCCCTCCACTTT.

The V call is TRBV5-4, the J call TRBJ2-5; D unclear. The CDR3 totals 15 residues. V was cut by 4 bases and J by 2 bases, with 15 bases left in between. Per germline, CDR1 SGHNT and CDR2 YYREEE (reference sequence). CDR3 nucleotides: TGTGCCAGCAGCACTTGGCTGGAGAGGCAAGAGACCCAGTACTTC. This sequence encodes CASSTWLERQETQYF.

This clone was counted between two and nine times. V gene TRBV27 combines with J gene TRBJ1-5; weak D call: TRBD1 (5 bases). The CDR3 has 13 amino acids. Germline V gene sequence: CDR1 MNHEY, CDR2 SMNVEV (reference sequence). V lost 1 base and J lost 6, with 7 bases in between. CDR3 residues: CASSLYQGQPQHF. The DNA for the CDR3 is TGTGCCAGCAGTTTATACCAGGGTCAGCCCCAGCATTTT.

The V call is TRBV7-3, the J call TRBJ2-1, with 7 positions matching TRBD2. Germline V gene data show CDR1 as SGHTA and CDR2 as FQGTGA. The CDR3 covers 13 residues. V lost 8 bases, J lost 3 bases, and 4 bases stayed unmatched. This CDR3 reads CASALAVYNEQFF. Here the CDR3 DNA reads TGTGCCAGCGCGCTAGCGGTCTACAATGAGCAGTTCTTC. The variable domain in full, with the rest retrieved from reference TRBV7-3 and TRBJ2-1, is GAGVSQTPSNKVTEKGKYVELRCDPISGHTALYWYRQSLGQGPEFLIYFQGTGAADDSGLPNDRFFAVRPEGSVSTLKIQRTERGDSAVYLCASALAVYNEQFFGPGTRLTVL.

The chain joins TRBV6-1 to TRBJ1-1, with a tentative D call TRBD1 (5 bases). Trimming took off 5 bases at V and 11 bases at J, with 15 bases between the two ends. CDR3 size: 12 residues. Germline CDR1 and CDR2: MNHNS and SASEGT. The CDR3 is CASSPGGESAFF. In DNA form, the CDR3 reads TGTGCCAGCAGTCCTGGAGGGGAGAGTGCTTTCTTT.

This chain connects TRBV27 to TRBJ2-5; no firm D call. This CDR3 region has 13 residues. The V and J ends lost 8 bases and 2 bases respectively, with 12 bases between them. Germline-derived CDR1 and CDR2 are MNHEY and SMNVEV (reference sequence). CDR3 sequence reads: CASRRPGQETQYF. CDR3 in DNA: TGTGCCAGCCGGCGGCCTGGACAAGAGACCCAGTACTTC.

The chain joins TRBV5-1 to TRBJ2-2, with 9 bases aligning to TRBD1. Germline V lookup: CDR1 SGHRS, CDR2 YFSETQ. Germline trimming cut 4 bases from V and 4 bases from J; bases unmatched to any gene: 8. CDR3 length: 16 residues. CDR3 region: CASSGTQGASTGELFF. The CDR3, as DNA: TGCGCCAGCAGCGGAACACAGGGGGCATCCACCGGGGAGCTGTTTTTT. Variable domain in full (rest from reference TRBV5-1 and TRBJ2-2): KAGVTQTPRYLIKTRGQQVTLSCSPISGHRSVSWYQQTPGQGLQFLFEYFSETQRNKGNFPGRFSGRQFSNSRSEMNVSTLELGDSALYLCASSGTQGASTGELFFGEGSRLTVL.

This chain links TRBV13 with TRBJ2-1, with 7 bases identical to TRBD2. V gave up 2 bases and J gave up 7 bases; unmatched junction bases: 11. Germline V gives CDR1 PRHDT, CDR2 FYEKMQ (reference sequence). This CDR3 contains 16 residues. This CDR3 is CASSLNPSSGVNEQFF. The CDR3 DNA follows: TGTGCCAGCAGCTTAAACCCGTCTAGCGGAGTGAATGAGCAGTTCTTC.

The chain has TRBV5-1 and TRBJ2-3, with TRBD1 as a possible D gene (6 bases). This CDR3 comprises 17 residues. Germline CDR1 and CDR2: SGHRS and YFSETQ. Trimming left V 0 bases short and J 8 bases short, with 22 bases between. CDR3 in DNA: TGCGCCAGCAGCTTGGCGATGGTCGGGGCCCGAGGGGGTACGCAGTATTTT. Translation: CASSLAMVGARGGTQYF. Together with reference TRBV5-1 and TRBJ2-3, the CDR3 gives the full variable domain: KAGVTQTPRYLIKTRGQQVTLSCSPISGHRSVSWYQQTPGQGLQFLFEYFSETQRNKGNFPGRFSGRQFSNSRSEMNVSTLELGDSALYLCASSLAMVGARGGTQYFGPGTRLTVL.